This TCR beta chain is drawn from a study of cytomegalovirus exposure and HLA in healthy donors. Study information: The 90 to 150 validation repertoires used the same platform as the 550 to 800 first-cohort repertoires (as reported by a later analysis).

V lost 6 bases and J lost 2; bases outside the gene matches: 6. The germline CDR1 and CDR2 sequences are MGHRA and YSYEKL. This CDR3 region has 15 residues. Findings of the study overall: Altogether, 164 TCR beta chains were recorded as cytomegalovirus-associated. Cytomegalovirus status was reportedly diagnosed by the classifier with high specificity and sensitivity.

In the case of this clone: What it binds is not known.

Method: immunoSEQ multiplex PCR; TCRdb's copy keeps in-frame clones and lacks some. The profile shows about 110,000 clones, under 97% of them singletons. The sequenced material came from PBMCs. V and J are TRBV4-1 and TRBJ2-5, with TRBD1 identical over 10 bases. The TCR sequence derives from a woman aged 18-30 years in good health and CMV-seronegative. The CDR3 protein is CASRSRDRGQETQYF. In DNA, the CDR3 is TGCGCCAGCAGGTCCCGGGACAGGGGTCAAGAGACCCAGTACTTC.